This T cell receptor (beta chain) was recorded in a study of prognosis after radiotherapy for stage I lung cancer. J gave up 1 base and V 3 bases, and 10 bases lay outside the gene matches. The CDR3 runs 17 residues. Germline CDR1 and CDR2: KGHSH and LQKENI. TCR beta CDR3 was amplified from genomic DNA by two-round multiplex PCR. First-round PCR amplification was performed with primers specific to each TRBV and TRBJ gene. Via MiXCR, TCRdb re-called the multiplex PCR reads, giving one row per CDR3 protein. Counted here are 15,000 to 25,000 distinct CDR3 sequences, about a quarter occurring once; the ten biggest clones make up around a fifth. This clonotype was seen ten or more times.

Material: PBMCs, obtained before or after stereotactic body radiation therapy (not recorded which). This sequence was found in a donor aged 50 or older with non-small cell lung cancer. The chain is built from TRBV18 and TRBJ2-5; the match to TRBD1 covers 8 bases. CDR3 nucleotide sequence: TGTGCCAGCTCACCCCAGACAGGGGTTAGGTCCCAAGAGACCCAGTACTTC. This codes for CASSPQTGVRSQETQYF.